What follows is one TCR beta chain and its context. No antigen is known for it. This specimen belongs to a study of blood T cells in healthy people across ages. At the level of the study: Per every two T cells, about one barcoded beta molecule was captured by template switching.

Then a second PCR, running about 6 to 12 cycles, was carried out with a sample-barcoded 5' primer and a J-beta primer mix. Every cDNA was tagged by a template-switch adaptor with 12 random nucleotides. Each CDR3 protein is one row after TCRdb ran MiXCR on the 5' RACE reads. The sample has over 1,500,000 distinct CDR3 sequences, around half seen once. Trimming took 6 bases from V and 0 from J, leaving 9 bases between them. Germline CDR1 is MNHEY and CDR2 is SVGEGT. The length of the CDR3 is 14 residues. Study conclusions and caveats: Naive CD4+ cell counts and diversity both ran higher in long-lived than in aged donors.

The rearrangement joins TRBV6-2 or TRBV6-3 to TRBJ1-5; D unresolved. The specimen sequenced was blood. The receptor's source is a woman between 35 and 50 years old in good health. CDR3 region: CASREVFSNQPQHF. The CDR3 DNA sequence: TGTGCCAGCAGGGAAGTTTTTAGCAATCAGCCCCAGCATTTT.